Each of the 27 T cell receptor beta chains below was sequenced from the same sample in a study of blood T cell repertoires in COVID-19. Using immunoSEQ multiplex PCR, the repertoire was profiled, and TCRdb retains in-frame clones only, with some absent. The sample contains about 200,000 clones, nearly 90% of which appear only once. The specimen was PBMCs or T cells enriched from blood (not recorded which). Receptor source: a woman in her 30s with acute COVID-19.

The chain is built from TRBV9 and TRBJ2-5, with a tentative D call TRBD1 (5 bases). V shed 0 bases and J shed 5 bases, with 11 bases lying between them. CDR1 SGDLS and CDR2 YYNGEE come from the germline V gene. The CDR3 has 14 residues. Written as DNA, the CDR3 is TGTGCCAGCAGCGTAGGAGCAGGGCTTGAGACCCAGTACTTC. Translation: CASSVGAGLETQYF.

This clone was seen only a few times. The genes are TRBV6-6 and TRBJ2-3; a weak D match, TRBD1 (6 bases). V was trimmed by 5 bases and J by 3 bases, leaving 21 bases between them. The germline V gene has CDR1 MNHNY and CDR2 SVGAGI (reference sequence). The length of the CDR3 is 17 residues. CDR3 sequence reads: CASSQQPPWGRTDTQYF. The CDR3, as DNA: TGTGCCAGCAGTCAACAACCCCCATGGGGGCGGACAGATACGCAGTATTTT.

This clone was recorded a few times. The J gene is TRBJ2-2, the V gene TRBV24-1; D is uncertain. The germline gives CDR1 KGHDR, CDR2 SFDVKD. This CDR3 region has 14 residues. Trimming removed 2 bases from V and 0 bases from J, with 3 bases in between. CDR3 amino acids: CATSDSPNTGELFF. CDR3 bases: TGTGCCACCAGTGATTCTCCGAACACCGGGGAGCTGTTTTTT.

The chain couples TRBV2 to TRBJ2-3, with D possibly being TRBD1 (5 bases). The CDR3 has 12 residues. Germline CDR1 SNHLY, CDR2 FYNNEI. The V end lost 7 bases, the J end lost 6 bases, and 11 bases lay between the germline ends. This chain's CDR3 is CASITGGDTQYF. CDR3 nucleotides: TGTGCCAGCATAACAGGTGGGGATACGCAGTATTTT.

The chain combines TRBV2 with TRBJ1-1; TRBD1 might be the D (6 bases). CDR1 and CDR2 (germline): SNHLY, FYNNEI. The CDR3 has 13 amino acids. Trimming removed 6 bases at V and 4 bases at J, with 12 bases between. The CDR3 loop reads CASREFRGTEAFF. In nucleotides, the CDR3 is TGTGCCAGCAGGGAATTCAGGGGCACTGAAGCTTTCTTT. Supplemented by reference TRBV2 and TRBJ1-1, the full variable domain reads EPEVTQTPSHQVTQMGQEVILRCVPISNHLYFYWYRQILGQKVEFLVSFYNNEISEKSEIFDDQFSVERPDGSNFTLKIRSTKLEDSAMYFCASREFRGTEAFFGQGTRLTVV.

The J gene is TRBJ2-7, the V gene TRBV7-9, with TRBD1 identical over 10 bases. Germline CDR1 reads SEHNR; CDR2 reads FQNEAQ (reference sequence). This CDR3 contains 16 residues. The ends lost 4 bases at V and 2 bases at J; junction bases unmatched: 8. CDR3 sequence: CASSSGTGETPYEQYF. The DNA of the CDR3 is TGTGCCAGCAGCTCCGGGACAGGGGAGACACCCTACGAGCAGTACTTC.

This chain uses TRBV19 with TRBJ2-2; D is perhaps TRBD1 (5 bases). Germline V gives CDR1 LNHDA, CDR2 SQIVND (reference sequence). This CDR3 is 17 amino acids long. V lost 7 bases to trimming and J lost 0 bases, with 18 bases between them. The CDR3 bases are TGTGCCAGTAAAGTTCAAGGAGTGACAGCGAACACCGGGGAGCTGTTTTTT. As protein: CASKVQGVTANTGELFF.

J is TRBJ1-6 and V is TRBV6-5; no firm D call. Trimming removed 0 bases at V and 13 bases at J, with 16 bases between. The CDR3 length is 15 residues. The germline V gene has CDR1 MNHEY and CDR2 SVGAGI. CDR3 sequence reads: CASSYSTDGVVPLHF. The DNA for the CDR3 is TGTGCCAGCAGTTACTCGACGGACGGGGTTGTCCCCCTCCACTTT.

For this clone: Other DNA sequences in the sample encode the same CDR3. The chain employs TRBV18 and TRBJ2-5; 7 bases match TRBD1. V was clipped by 3 bases and J by 1 base; unmatched bases: 2. The CDR3 totals 14 residues. Germline CDR1 reads KGHSH; CDR2 reads LQKENI. CDR3 in DNA: TGTGCCAGCTCACCGCGGACAGGCCAAGAGACCCAGTACTTC. It encodes CASSPRTGQETQYF.

V and J are TRBV3-1 (or the pseudogene TRBV3-2) and TRBJ2-3; D is perhaps TRBD2 (5 bases). Germline CDR1 and CDR2: LGHDT and YNNKEL (reference sequence). The CDR3 is 14 residues long. V lost 5 bases and J lost 0, with 9 bases in between. The chain's CDR3 is CASSGRTSTDTQYF. The DNA of the CDR3 is TGTGCCAGCAGCGGACGGACTAGCACAGATACGCAGTATTTT.

This chain joins TRBV14 and TRBJ2-7; unclear D gene. V shed 2 bases and J shed 2 bases, with 7 bases lying between them. The CDR3 totals 13 residues. Germline V lookup: CDR1 SGHDN, CDR2 FVKESK. The DNA for the CDR3 is TGTGCCAGCAGCCAATACAACGCCTACGAGCAGTACTTC. It specifies CASSQYNAYEQYF.

The chain uses TRBV27 and TRBJ1-2, with D perhaps matching TRBD1 (5 bases). The V and J ends lost 5 bases and 0 bases respectively, with 10 bases between them. Germline CDR1 and CDR2: MNHEY and SMNVEV (reference sequence). The CDR3 sequence is 14 residues long. CDR3 DNA: TGTGCCAGCAGTGGAAGACAGCCTAACTATGGCTACACCTTC. Encoded protein: CASSGRQPNYGYTF.

This chain uses TRBV3-1 (or the pseudogene TRBV3-2) with TRBJ1-1, with D uncertain. CDR3 length equals 12 residues. V was pared by 1 base and J by 5 bases, with 5 bases between. CDR1 and CDR2 (germline): LGHDT, YNNKEL (reference sequence). The CDR3 DNA sequence: TGTGCCAGCAGCCAAGTGACTACTGAAGCTTTCTTT. Protein: CASSQVTTEAFF.

The chain links TRBV10-3 to TRBJ2-7, with 10 bases lining up with TRBD1. The germline V gene has CDR1 ENHRY and CDR2 SYGVKD. V shed 6 bases, J shed 2 bases, and the junction held 4 bases outside the gene matches. This CDR3 has 14 residues. This CDR3 is CAISGTGDPYEQYF. CDR3 coding DNA: TGTGCCATCAGCGGGACAGGGGACCCCTACGAGCAGTACTTC.

This chain links TRBV11-3 with TRBJ1-5; TRBD1 agrees at 10 bases. After removal of 5 bases from V and 5 bases from J, the junction contained 6 bases not matched to a gene. This CDR3 is 15 amino acids long. CDR1 and CDR2 (germline): SGHNT, YENEEA. CDR3 nucleotides: TGTGCCAGCAGCCGCGACAGGGGGCAAGATCAGCCCCAGCATTTT. Amino acids: CASSRDRGQDQPQHF.

The chain is built from TRBV4-3 and TRBJ2-5; 8 bases fit TRBD1. CDR1 LGHNA and CDR2 YSLEER come from the germline V gene. The CDR3 extends over 14 amino acids. Trimming took 5 bases from V and 5 from J; bases not matched to a gene: 7. The CDR3: CASSIGQGRETQYF. DNA of the CDR3: TGCGCCAGCAGCATCGGACAGGGAAGGGAGACCCAGTACTTC.

The V call is TRBV7-8, the J call TRBJ2-3; 8 bases are a match to TRBD1. Germline V gene lookup returns CDR1 SGHVS and CDR2 FQNEAQ. With 1 base clipped from V and 4 bases from J, the junction kept 7 bases outside the gene matches. The CDR3 contains 16 residues. This CDR3 is CASSLVRQGASDTQYF. The CDR3 nucleotides are TGTGCCAGCAGCTTAGTTCGCCAGGGGGCCTCAGATACGCAGTATTTT.

The V and J genes are TRBV5-1 and TRBJ1-2, with 8 bases fitting TRBD1. The CDR3 length is 17 residues. V lost 0 bases, J lost 2 bases, and 9 bases stayed unmatched. The germline CDR1 and CDR2 sequences are SGHRS and YFSETQ. CDR3 bases: TGCGCCAGCAGCTTGGGTATCGGAGGGGACAGGAACTATGGCTACACCTTC. This sequence encodes CASSLGIGGDRNYGYTF.

The chain is built from TRBV5-6 and TRBJ1-2; no clear D gene. The CDR3 is made up of 16 amino acids. V lost 0 bases and J 6 bases, leaving 18 bases between the germline ends. Germline values: CDR1 SGHDT, CDR2 YYEEEE. The CDR3 nucleotides read TGTGCCAGCAGCTTGGAATTAGGTCGGGTACAAAATGGCTACACCTTC. This translates into CASSLELGRVQNGYTF. Full variable domain (remainder filled in from reference TRBV5-6 and TRBJ1-2): DAGVTQSPTHLIKTRGQQVTLRCSPKSGHDTVSWYQQALGQGPQFIFQYYEEEERQRGNFPDRFSGHQFPNYSSELNVNALLLGDSALYLCASSLELGRVQNGYTFGSGTRLTVV.

The chain is built from TRBV5-6 and TRBJ1-2, with TRBD1 matching over 7 bases. Trimming took 4 bases from V and 0 from J; bases not matched to a gene: 3. The CDR3 extends over 14 amino acids. Per the germline V gene, CDR1 is SGHDT and CDR2 is YYEEEE. The CDR3, as DNA: TGTGCCAGCAGCGTAGACAGGGCTAACTATGGCTACACCTTC. Translation gives CASSVDRANYGYTF.

The chain has TRBV29-1 and TRBJ2-7, with TRBD2 matching over 9 bases. The trim removed 5 bases at V and 2 bases at J, leaving 7 bases unmatched. Germline V lookup: CDR1 SQVTM, CDR2 ANQGSEA. The CDR3 spans 14 residues. CDR3 region: CSVFSGGHPYEQYF. CDR3 DNA sequence: TGCAGCGTTTTTAGCGGGGGCCATCCCTACGAGCAGTACTTC.

This sequence joins TRBV19 and TRBJ1-2; possibly TRBD1 for D (5 bases). Trimming took off 4 bases at V and 4 bases at J, with 16 bases between the two ends. Germline CDR1 is LNHDA and CDR2 is SQIVND (reference sequence). The CDR3 covers 15 residues. The CDR3 DNA sequence: TGTGCCAGTAGTAGGTCCGGGACTCAAACCTATGGCTACACCTTC. Residues: CASSRSGTQTYGYTF.

This clone came up once. This chain links TRBV25-1 with TRBJ1-1, with D unresolved. Trimming pared 1 base from V and 1 base from J, leaving 7 bases between. Germline CDR1 reads MGHDK; CDR2 reads SYGVNS. The CDR3 runs to 14 residues. The CDR3 protein is CASSEWRENTEAFF. The DNA for the CDR3 is TGTGCCAGCAGTGAATGGAGAGAGAACACTGAAGCTTTCTTT.

The V gene is TRBV7-6, the J gene TRBJ1-1; D unresolved. The CDR3 has 12 amino acids. The germline V gene encodes CDR1 SGHVS and CDR2 FNYEAQ. Deletions cut 2 bases from V and 7 bases from J, with 8 bases between. CDR3 sequence (DNA): TGTGCCAGCAGCTTACTGCGGGGTGAAGCTTTCTTT. Translation: CASSLLRGEAFF.

This chain uses TRBV28 with TRBJ1-5, with TRBD1 as a possible D gene (6 bases). From germline, CDR1 is MDHEN and CDR2 SYDVKM. This CDR3 region has 16 residues. With 6 bases removed from V and 3 bases from J, the gap between germline ends came to 18 bases. CDR3 protein: CASRPGGRAFNQPQHF. As DNA, the CDR3 is TGTGCCAGCAGGCCTGGGGGCAGGGCCTTCAATCAGCCCCAGCATTTT.

V usage is TRBV25-1 and J usage is TRBJ1-1; 8 bases line up with TRBD1. The CDR3 is 14 amino acids. Germline V gene sequence: CDR1 MGHDK, CDR2 SYGVNS. After removal of 7 bases from V and 1 base from J, the junction contained 5 bases not matched to a gene. In nucleotides, the CDR3 is TGTGCCAGCAACCGAGGACAGGGGAACACTGAAGCTTTCTTT. It specifies CASNRGQGNTEAFF. The full variable domain, completed using reference TRBV25-1 and TRBJ1-1, is EADIYQTPRYLVIGTGKKITLECSQTMGHDKMYWYQQDPGMELHLIHYSYGVNSTEKGDLSSESTVSRIRTEHFPLTLESARPSHTSQYLCASNRGQGNTEAFFGQGTRLTVV.

This clone was picked up a small number of times. The V call is TRBV6-5, the J call TRBJ1-1, with 8 bases lining up with TRBD1. V gave up 7 bases and J gave up 0 bases; unmatched junction bases: 7. CDR1 MNHEY and CDR2 SVGAGI come from the germline V gene. This CDR3 is built from 15 residues. The CDR3 nucleotides read TGTGCCAGCAACCGCCTACAGGGGGTGAACACTGAAGCTTTCTTT. This translates into CASNRLQGVNTEAFF.